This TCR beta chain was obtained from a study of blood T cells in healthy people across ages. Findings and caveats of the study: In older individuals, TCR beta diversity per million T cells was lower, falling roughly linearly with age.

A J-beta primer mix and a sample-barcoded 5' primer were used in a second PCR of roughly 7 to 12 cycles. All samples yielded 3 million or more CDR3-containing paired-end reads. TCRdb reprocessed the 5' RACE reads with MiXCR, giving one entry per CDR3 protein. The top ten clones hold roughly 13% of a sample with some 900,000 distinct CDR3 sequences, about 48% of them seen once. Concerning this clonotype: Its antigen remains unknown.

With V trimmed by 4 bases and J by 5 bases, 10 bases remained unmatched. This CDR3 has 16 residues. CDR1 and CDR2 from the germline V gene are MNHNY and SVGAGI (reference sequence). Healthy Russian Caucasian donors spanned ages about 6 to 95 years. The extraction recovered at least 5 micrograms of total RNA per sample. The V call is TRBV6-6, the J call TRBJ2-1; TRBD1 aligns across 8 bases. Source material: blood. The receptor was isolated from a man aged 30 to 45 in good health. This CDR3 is CASSSTDRGSDNEQFF. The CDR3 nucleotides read TGTGCCAGCAGTTCTACCGACAGGGGATCTGACAATGAGCAGTTCTTC.